Listed below are T cell receptor beta chains from one sample, sequenced in a study of regulatory T cells in long-lasting Graves disease. TCRdb fed the multiplex PCR reads into MiXCR, producing one record per CDR3 protein. The sample holds over 500,000 distinct CDR3 sequences, about 16% seen once. The same sample was also studied in work on T cells in Graves' hyperthyroidism and ophthalmopathy.

Specimen: peripheral blood mononuclear cells (PBMCs), collected at new diagnosis, from a patient treated with antithyroid drugs. These receptors all stem from a man in his late teens or twenties with Graves disease. CDR3s include the opening cysteine and the closing phenylalanine or tryptophan. D genes are given only for firm matches. Clone size is not always given. Where it is, it says once, few, many or a class for expanded clones.

clone_size	j_call	d_call	v_call	cdr3_aa	cdr3_nt
many	TRBJ1-1	-	TRBV3-1	CASSYGWENTEAFF	TGTGCCAGCAGTTACGGGTGGGAGAACACTGAAGCTTTCTTT
few	TRBJ2-1	-	TRBV6-2/TRBV6-3	CTSSYYRDNEQFF	TGTACCAGCAGTTACTACCGCGACAATGAGCAGTTCTTC
once	TRBJ2-4	-	TRBV19	CASSMRGQLAKNIQYF	TGTGCCAGTAGTATGAGGGGCCAACTAGCCAAAAACATTCAGTACTTC
few	TRBJ2-7	TRBD2	TRBV6-5	CASSYLAGEGSYEQYF	TGTGCCAGCAGTTACTTAGCGGGAGAGGGCTCCTACGAGCAGTACTTC
-	TRBJ1-5	-	TRBV12-3/TRBV12-4	CASRGGEGGQPQHF	TGTGCCAGTCGGGGTGGGGAAGGGGGTCAGCCCCAGCATTTT
few	TRBJ2-2	-	TRBV19	CASREWANTGELFF	TGTGCCAGTAGGGAGTGGGCGAACACCGGGGAGCTGTTTTTT
-	TRBJ2-5	-	TRBV20-1	CSARDISARGETQYF	TGCAGTGCTAGAGATATCTCGGCTAGGGGAGAGACCCAGTACTTC
few	TRBJ1-2	TRBD1	TRBV29-1	CSVDQDRGKDGYTF	TGCAGCGTTGACCAGGACAGGGGAAAGGATGGCTACACCTTC
few	TRBJ2-2	TRBD2	TRBV11-2	CASSLDLRELAGAAGELFF	TGTGCCAGCAGCTTAGATTTGCGAGAGCTAGCGGGAGCGGCCGGGGAGCTGTTTTTT
-	TRBJ2-2	TRBD1	TRBV4-2	CASSQGTKIRGHGTGELFF	TGTGCCAGCAGCCAAGGGACCAAGATCAGGGGGCACGGCACCGGGGAGCTGTTTTTT
many	TRBJ2-3	TRBD2	TRBV10-3	CAMRAGRADTQYF	TGTGCCATGAGAGCGGGAAGGGCAGATACGCAGTATTTT
-	TRBJ2-1	TRBD2	TRBV11-3	CASSLGRLLAACDEQFF	TGTGCCAGCAGCTTAGGCCGTCTACTAGCGGCATGCGATGAGCAGTTCTTC
few	TRBJ2-1	TRBD2	TRBV29-1	CSYRDYGRNEQFF	TGCAGCTACCGGGACTATGGGAGAAATGAGCAGTTCTTC
-	TRBJ2-7	-	TRBV29-1	CSATNQPGAYEQYF	TGTAGCGCCACCAATCAGCCGGGTGCCTACGAGCAGTACTTC
many	TRBJ2-1	TRBD1	TRBV28	CASRQGAGYNEQFF	TGTGCCAGCAGACAGGGGGCGGGATACAATGAGCAGTTCTTC
-	TRBJ2-1	-	TRBV2	CASTDLGITYNEQFF	TGTGCCAGCACCGACCTAGGTATCACCTACAATGAGCAGTTCTTC
-	TRBJ1-2	-	TRBV6-1	CASSTEWRGVLGYTF	TGTGCCAGCAGCACCGAGTGGAGGGGGGTCCTTGGCTACACCTTC
many	TRBJ2-3	TRBD1	TRBV7-3	CASSSGTGRSDTQYF	TGTGCCAGCAGCTCCGGGACAGGTCGTTCAGATACGCAGTATTTT
-	TRBJ2-2	-	TRBV11-2	CASSLYSAANTGELFF	TGTGCCAGCAGCTTATATAGCGCCGCGAACACCGGGGAGCTGTTTTTT
once	TRBJ2-1	TRBD2	TRBV9	CASSVAPQRELDEQFF	TGTGCCAGCAGCGTAGCCCCTCAGCGGGAGCTGGATGAGCAGTTCTTC
-	TRBJ1-6	-	TRBV7-8	CASSLVGTGTNSPLHF	TGTGCCAGCAGCTTAGTGGGAACTGGCACTAATTCACCCCTCCACTTT
many	TRBJ2-3	TRBD1	TRBV5-5	CASSLYGGQGADTQYF	TGTGCCAGCAGCTTGTACGGAGGACAGGGCGCAGATACGCAGTATTTT
few	TRBJ1-1	-	TRBV12-3/TRBV12-4	CASSLEVRDEAFF	TGTGCCAGCAGTTTAGAGGTCCGGGATGAAGCTTTCTTT
-	TRBJ2-1	-	TRBV20-1	CSALSDLTNEQFF	TGCAGTGCCCTGTCGGACTTAACCAATGAGCAGTTCTTC
few	TRBJ1-2	TRBD1	TRBV29-1	CSVEAATGPYGYTF	TGCAGCGTTGAAGCCGCGACAGGGCCCTATGGCTACACCTTC
many	TRBJ1-6	-	TRBV28	CASRGPMGLSPLHF	TGTGCCAGCAGGGGACCTATGGGTCTTTCACCCCTCCACTTT
many	TRBJ2-5	-	TRBV3-1	CASSQGLERWETQYF	TGTGCCAGCAGCCAAGGGCTCGAGCGGTGGGAGACCCAGTACTTC
-	TRBJ2-3	TRBD2	TRBV4-1	CASSQEIGRELDTQYF	TGCGCCAGCAGCCAAGAGATAGGGCGGGAGTTGGATACGCAGTATTTT
many	TRBJ2-2	-	TRBV27	CASTFSGGTGELFF	TGTGCCAGCACCTTTAGTGGGGGCACCGGGGAGCTGTTTTTT
many	TRBJ2-7	TRBD1	TRBV28	CASIAPGQGGYEQYF	TGTGCCAGCATTGCACCGGGACAGGGCGGGTACGAGCAGTACTTC
few	TRBJ2-2	-	TRBV4-2	CASSQETASGELFF	TGTGCCAGCAGCCAAGAGACAGCTAGCGGGGAGCTGTTTTTT
-	TRBJ1-1	TRBD1	TRBV11-2	CASSPLGDRGLTEAFF	TGTGCCAGCAGCCCCTTAGGGGACAGGGGATTAACTGAAGCTTTCTTT
few	TRBJ2-1	-	TRBV29-1	CSVEDSGSVSYNEQFF	TGCAGCGTTGAAGACTCCGGGAGCGTTTCCTACAATGAGCAGTTCTTC
many	TRBJ2-3	TRBD1	TRBV12-3/TRBV12-4	CASSPGTGGSRSTDTQYF	TGTGCCAGCAGCCCCGGGACAGGGGGTAGCAGAAGCACAGATACGCAGTATTTT
few	TRBJ1-2	-	TRBV9	CASSALGEGANYGYTF	TGTGCCAGCAGCGCCCTAGGGGAGGGAGCTAACTATGGCTACACCTTC
many	TRBJ1-1	TRBD1	TRBV27	CASRKDRGRLLEAFF	TGTGCCAGCAGAAAGGACAGGGGGCGCCTACTCGAAGCTTTCTTT
many	TRBJ1-4	-	TRBV30	CAWSVQLIRGEKLFF	TGTGCCTGGAGTGTACAGCTGATTAGGGGTGAAAAACTGTTTTTT
many	TRBJ2-1	-	TRBV29-1	CSVEYVAGISYNEQFF	TGCAGCGTTGAATACGTCGCGGGAATCTCCTACAATGAGCAGTTCTTC
-	TRBJ2-3	TRBD2	TRBV20-1	CSARDRSSGRATDTQYF	TGCAGTGCTAGAGATCGTAGTAGCGGGAGGGCCACAGATACGCAGTATTTT
-	TRBJ2-2	-	TRBV5-1	CASSWDGPGAASTGELFF	TGCGCCAGCAGCTGGGACGGGCCAGGGGCCGCGTCCACCGGGGAGCTGTTTTTT
many	TRBJ2-1	TRBD1	TRBV7-6	CASSPRQGSYNEQFF	TGTGCCAGCAGCCCCCGACAGGGCTCCTACAATGAGCAGTTCTTC
-	TRBJ1-1	-	TRBV27	CASSFLGQGAEAFF	TGTGCCAGCAGTTTCCTTGGGCAGGGCGCAGAAGCTTTCTTT